This note documents a single TCR beta chain sequence. The target antigen is unknown. Germline CDR1 SGHNT, CDR2 YYREEE (reference sequence). This CDR3 is built from 15 residues. Germline trimming cut 5 bases from V and 6 bases from J; bases unmatched to any gene: 11. The record originates from a study of shared clonotypes between healthy human individuals. Findings of the study overall: The sampled material consisted only of blood, and tissue repertoires are likely to differ. Among donors, clonotype sharing was expected to be affected by sequencing depth.

Deep-level assay runs were performed. Sorted-subset replicate PCR reactions were performed with around 210 ng DNA, corresponding to about 30,000 T cell genomes. Clones were sequenced by immunoSEQ multiplex PCR, and TCRdb holds only the in-frame ones, with some missing. Of some 900,000 clones listed, around three quarters are singletons. This sequence was found in a man younger than 35 in good health. This chain joins TRBV5-4 and TRBJ2-1; 7 bases map to TRBD1. The specimen was memory CD4+ T cells sorted from blood. As for subset: CD45RA-negative fraction. This chain's CDR3 is CASRSGQNTPNEQFF. In nucleotides, the CDR3 is TGTGCCAGCAGATCGGGACAGAATACACCCAATGAGCAGTTCTTC.